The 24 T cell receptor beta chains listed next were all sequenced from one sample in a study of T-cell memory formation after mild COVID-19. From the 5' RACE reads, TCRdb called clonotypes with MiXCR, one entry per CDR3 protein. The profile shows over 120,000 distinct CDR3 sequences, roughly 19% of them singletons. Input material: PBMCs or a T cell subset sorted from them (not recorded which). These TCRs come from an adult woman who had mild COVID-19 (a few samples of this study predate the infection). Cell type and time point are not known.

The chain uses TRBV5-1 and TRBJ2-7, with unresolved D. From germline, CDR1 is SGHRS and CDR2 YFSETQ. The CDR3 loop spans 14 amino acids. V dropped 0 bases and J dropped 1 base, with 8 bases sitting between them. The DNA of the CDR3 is TGCGCCAGCAGCTTGGATTGGGGTTCCTACGAGCAGTACTTC. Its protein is CASSLDWGSYEQYF.

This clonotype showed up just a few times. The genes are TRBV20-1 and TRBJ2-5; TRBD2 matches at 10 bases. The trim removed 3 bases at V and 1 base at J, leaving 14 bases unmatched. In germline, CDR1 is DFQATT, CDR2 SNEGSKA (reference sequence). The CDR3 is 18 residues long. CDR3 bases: TGCAGTGCTAGGGAGCGGGGGGGCCGCTTGGACTTCCAAGAGACCCAGTACTTC. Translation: CSARERGGRLDFQETQYF.

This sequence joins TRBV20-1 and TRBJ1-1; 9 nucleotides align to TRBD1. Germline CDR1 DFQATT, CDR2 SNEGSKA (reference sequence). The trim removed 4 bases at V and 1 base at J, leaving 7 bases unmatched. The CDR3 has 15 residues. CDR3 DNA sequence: TGCAGTGCTACGAGGACAGGGGACAAGAACACTGAAGCTTTCTTT. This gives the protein CSATRTGDKNTEAFF.

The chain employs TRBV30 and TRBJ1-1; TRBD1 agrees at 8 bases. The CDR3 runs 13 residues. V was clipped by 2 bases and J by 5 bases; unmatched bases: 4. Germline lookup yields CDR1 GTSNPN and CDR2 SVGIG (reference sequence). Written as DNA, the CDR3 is TGTGCCTGGAGTACGAACAGGGGGACTGAAGCTTTCTTT. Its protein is CAWSTNRGTEAFF.

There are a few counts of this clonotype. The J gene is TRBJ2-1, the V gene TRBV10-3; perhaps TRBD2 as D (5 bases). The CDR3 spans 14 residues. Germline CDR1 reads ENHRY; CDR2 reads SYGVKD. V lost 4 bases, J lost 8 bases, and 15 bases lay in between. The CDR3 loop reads CAISVSLVLDEQFF. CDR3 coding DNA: TGTGCCATCAGTGTATCACTAGTATTAGATGAGCAGTTCTTC.

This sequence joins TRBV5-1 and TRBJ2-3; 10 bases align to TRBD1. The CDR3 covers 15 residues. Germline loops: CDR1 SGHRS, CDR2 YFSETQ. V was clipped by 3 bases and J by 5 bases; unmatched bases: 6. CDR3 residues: CASSSRDRGRDTQYF. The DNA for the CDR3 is TGCGCCAGCAGCTCTAGGGACAGGGGTCGAGATACGCAGTATTTT.

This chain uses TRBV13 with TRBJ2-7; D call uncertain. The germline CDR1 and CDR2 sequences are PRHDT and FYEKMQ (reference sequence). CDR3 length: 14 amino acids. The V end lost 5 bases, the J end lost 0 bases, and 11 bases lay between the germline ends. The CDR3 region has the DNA TGTGCCAGCAGCCCGGTTAGGACCTCCTACGAGCAGTACTTC. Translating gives CASSPVRTSYEQYF.

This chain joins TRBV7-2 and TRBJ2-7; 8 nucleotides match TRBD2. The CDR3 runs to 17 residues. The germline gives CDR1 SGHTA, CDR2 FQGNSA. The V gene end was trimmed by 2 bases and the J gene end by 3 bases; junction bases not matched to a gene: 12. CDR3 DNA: TGTGCCAGCAGCTTACTCCTGACCGGGACTAGGCGCTACGAGCAGTACTTC. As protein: CASSLLLTGTRRYEQYF. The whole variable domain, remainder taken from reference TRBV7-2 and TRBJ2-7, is GAGVSQSPSNKVTEKGKDVELRCDPISGHTALYWYRQSLGQGLEFLIYFQGNSAPDKSGLPSDRFSAERTGGSVSTLTIQRTQQEDSAVYLCASSLLLTGTRRYEQYFGPGTRLTVT.

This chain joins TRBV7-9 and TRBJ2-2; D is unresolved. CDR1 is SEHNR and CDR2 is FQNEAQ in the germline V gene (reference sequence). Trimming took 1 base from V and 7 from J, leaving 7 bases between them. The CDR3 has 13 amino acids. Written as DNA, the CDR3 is TGTGCCAGCAGCTTAGACCGGATCGGGGAGCTGTTTTTT. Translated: CASSLDRIGELFF.

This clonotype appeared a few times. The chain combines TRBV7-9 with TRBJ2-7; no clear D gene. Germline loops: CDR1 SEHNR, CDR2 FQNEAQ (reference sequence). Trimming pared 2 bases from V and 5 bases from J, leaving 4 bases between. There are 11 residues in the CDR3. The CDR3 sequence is CASSLTHEQYF. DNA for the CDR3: TGTGCCAGCAGCTTAACCCACGAGCAGTACTTC.

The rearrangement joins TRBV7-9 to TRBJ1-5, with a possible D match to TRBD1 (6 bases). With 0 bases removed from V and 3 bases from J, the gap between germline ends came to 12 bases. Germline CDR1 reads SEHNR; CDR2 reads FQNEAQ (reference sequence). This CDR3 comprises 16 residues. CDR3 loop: CASSLASGAFNQPQHF. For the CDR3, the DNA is TGTGCCAGCAGCTTAGCGTCAGGGGCCTTCAATCAGCCCCAGCATTTT.

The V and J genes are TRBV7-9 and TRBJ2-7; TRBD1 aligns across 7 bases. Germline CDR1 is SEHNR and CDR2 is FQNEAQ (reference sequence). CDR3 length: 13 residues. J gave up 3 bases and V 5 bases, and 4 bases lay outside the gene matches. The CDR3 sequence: CASSTGQFYEQYF. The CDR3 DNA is TGTGCCAGCAGCACGGGACAGTTCTACGAGCAGTACTTC. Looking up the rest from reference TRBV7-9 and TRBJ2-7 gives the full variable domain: DTGVSQNPRHKITKRGQNVTFRCDPISEHNRLYWYRQTLGQGPEFLTYFQNEAQLEKSRLLSDRFSAERPKGSFSTLEIQRTEQGDSAMYLCASSTGQFYEQYFGPGTRLTVT.

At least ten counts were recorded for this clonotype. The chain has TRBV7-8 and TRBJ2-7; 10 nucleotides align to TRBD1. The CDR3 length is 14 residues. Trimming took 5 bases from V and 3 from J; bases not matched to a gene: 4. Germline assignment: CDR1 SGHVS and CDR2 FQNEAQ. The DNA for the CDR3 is TGTGCCAGCAGCACCGGGACAGGGGTCTACGAGCAGTACTTC. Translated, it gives CASSTGTGVYEQYF.

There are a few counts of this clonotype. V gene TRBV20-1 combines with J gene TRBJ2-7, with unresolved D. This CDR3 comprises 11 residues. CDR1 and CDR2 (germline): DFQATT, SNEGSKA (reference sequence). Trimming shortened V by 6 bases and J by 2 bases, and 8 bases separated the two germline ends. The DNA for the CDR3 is TGCAGTGCACCCGACGCCTACGAGCAGTACTTC. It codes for CSAPDAYEQYF.

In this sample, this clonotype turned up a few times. CDR3 sequence (DNA): TGTGCCACCGTTATCGGCGGGGCAGGGGCTGAAGCTTTCTTT. Its translation is CATVIGGAGAEAFF. V and J are TRBV12-3 or TRBV12-4 and TRBJ1-1, with D perhaps TRBD1 (6 bases). The CDR3 is 14 amino acids. V lost 10 bases and J 6 bases, leaving 21 bases between the germline ends.

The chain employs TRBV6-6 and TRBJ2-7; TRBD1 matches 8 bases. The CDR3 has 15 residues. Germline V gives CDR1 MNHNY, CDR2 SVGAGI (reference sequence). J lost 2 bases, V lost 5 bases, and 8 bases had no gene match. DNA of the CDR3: TGTGCCAGCAGTGCCCTGGACAGGGCGGCCTACGAGCAGTACTTC. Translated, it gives CASSALDRAAYEQYF.

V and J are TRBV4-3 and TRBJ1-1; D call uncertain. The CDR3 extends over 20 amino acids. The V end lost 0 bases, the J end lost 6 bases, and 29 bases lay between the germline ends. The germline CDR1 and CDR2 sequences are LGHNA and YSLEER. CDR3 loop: CASSQDRFLTGRVTSAEAFF. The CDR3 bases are TGCGCCAGCAGCCAAGACCGGTTCCTGACCGGACGGGTAACATCTGCTGAAGCTTTCTTT.

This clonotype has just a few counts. This CDR3 reads CASSLGQAGETQYF. CDR3 DNA sequence: TGCGCCAGCAGCTTGGGACAAGCGGGAGAGACCCAGTACTTC. V usage is TRBV5-1 and J usage is TRBJ2-5, with D perhaps matching TRBD2 (6 bases). Per the germline V gene, CDR1 is SGHRS and CDR2 is YFSETQ. This CDR3 spans 14 amino acids. The ends were cut back, 0 bases at V and 4 bases at J, with 10 bases in the middle.

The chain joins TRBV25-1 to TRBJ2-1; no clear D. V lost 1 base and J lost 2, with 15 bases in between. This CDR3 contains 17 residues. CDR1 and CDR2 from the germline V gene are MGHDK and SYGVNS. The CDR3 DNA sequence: TGTGCCAGCAGTGAATCACCTCATCGCAGGCCCTACAATGAGCAGTTCTTC. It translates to CASSESPHRRPYNEQFF.

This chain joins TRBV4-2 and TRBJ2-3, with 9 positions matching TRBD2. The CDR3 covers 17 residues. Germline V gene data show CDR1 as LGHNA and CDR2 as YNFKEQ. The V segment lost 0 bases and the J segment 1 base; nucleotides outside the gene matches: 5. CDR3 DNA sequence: TGTGCCAGCAGCCAAGATCTTCGCGGGAGGGGCACAGATACGCAGTATTTT. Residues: CASSQDLRGRGTDTQYF.

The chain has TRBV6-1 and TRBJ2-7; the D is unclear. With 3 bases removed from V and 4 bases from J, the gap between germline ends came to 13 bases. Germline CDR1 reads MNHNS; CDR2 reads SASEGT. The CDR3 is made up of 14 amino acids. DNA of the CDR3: TGTGCCAGCAGTGATCGGTTGGGTAAATACGAGCAGTACTTC. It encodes CASSDRLGKYEQYF.

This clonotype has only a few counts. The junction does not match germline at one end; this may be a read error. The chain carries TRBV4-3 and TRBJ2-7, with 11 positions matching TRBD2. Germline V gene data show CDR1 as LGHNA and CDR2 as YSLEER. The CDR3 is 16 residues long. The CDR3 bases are TGCGCCAGCAGTCAAGCTACTAGCGGGAGCTCCTACGAGCAGTACTTC. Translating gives CASSQATSGSSYEQYF.

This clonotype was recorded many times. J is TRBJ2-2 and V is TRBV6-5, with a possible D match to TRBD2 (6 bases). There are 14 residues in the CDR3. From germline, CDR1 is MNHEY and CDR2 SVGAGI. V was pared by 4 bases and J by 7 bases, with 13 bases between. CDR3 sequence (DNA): TGTGCCAGCAGTTCCAGGCGAGCGGGCGGGGAGCTGTTTTTT. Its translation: CASSSRRAGGELFF.

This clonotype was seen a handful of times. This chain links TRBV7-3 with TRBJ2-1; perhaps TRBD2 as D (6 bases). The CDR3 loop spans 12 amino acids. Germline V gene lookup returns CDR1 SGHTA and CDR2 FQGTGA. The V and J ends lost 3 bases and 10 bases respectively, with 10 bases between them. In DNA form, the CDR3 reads TGTGCCAGCAGCTTTCAGGGAGGAGAGCAGTTCTTC. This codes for CASSFQGGEQFF.